Below, 17 T cell receptor beta chains from the same sample are listed, as sequenced in a study of regulatory T cells in long-lasting Graves disease. Assembly of TCR beta libraries relied on iRepertoire HTBI primers together with Arm-PCR of CDR3 regions. Each CDR3 protein is one row after TCRdb ran MiXCR on the multiplex PCR reads. The sample consists of more than 300,000 distinct CDR3 sequences, about 10% of them appearing once. Specified time point: newly diagnosed GD, antithyroid drugs for less than 3 months. PBMCs were the source of the RNA used for TCR sequencing. The same specimen was also included in a second study, on T cells in Graves' hyperthyroidism and ophthalmopathy.

This sample comprised peripheral blood mononuclear cells (PBMCs), obtained at new diagnosis, from a patient treated with antithyroid drugs. Every receptor here comes from a young woman with Graves disease.

A word on this clonotype: An end of the junction differs from the germline gene, which may be a read error. The chain links TRBV7-9 to TRBJ2-3, with 7 bases that match TRBD1. This CDR3 is 16 amino acids long. CDR1 is SEHNR and CDR2 is FQNEAQ in the germline V gene (reference sequence). CDR3 sequence: CASSQDVRGSTDTQYF. In DNA, the CDR3 is TGCGCCAGCAGCCAAGATGTCAGGGGGAGCACAGATACGCAGTATTTT.

This clonotype was found many times. V and J are TRBV20-1 and TRBJ2-1, with 11 nucleotides matching TRBD2. The length of the CDR3 is 15 residues. The V segment lost 6 bases and the J segment 6 bases; nucleotides outside the gene matches: 10. Germline V gene data show CDR1 as DFQATT and CDR2 as SNEGSKA (reference sequence). The CDR3 sequence: CSADPLAGGTNEQFF. CDR3 DNA sequence: TGCAGTGCAGACCCTCTAGCGGGGGGAACCAATGAGCAGTTCTTC.

This clonotype has just a few counts. The V and J genes are TRBV9 and TRBJ1-2; D not resolved. The CDR3 extends over 13 amino acids. The ends were cut back, 4 bases at V and 5 bases at J, with 12 bases in the middle. Per the germline V gene, CDR1 is SGDLS and CDR2 is YYNGEE. CDR3: CASSLRIGYGYTF. CDR3 in DNA: TGTGCCAGCAGCCTCCGGATTGGGTATGGCTACACCTTC.

This clonotype has ten or more counts. J is TRBJ2-1 and V is TRBV28; the match to TRBD2 covers 8 bases. Germline trimming cut 2 bases from V and 5 bases from J; bases unmatched to any gene: 5. CDR1 and CDR2 from the germline V gene are MDHEN and SYDVKM. The CDR3 sequence is 15 residues long. The CDR3 sequence: CASSLGGRPHNEQFF. The CDR3, as DNA: TGTGCCAGCAGTTTAGGCGGGAGGCCCCACAATGAGCAGTTCTTC. Complete variable domain (other parts from reference TRBV28 and TRBJ2-1): DVKVTQSSRYLVKRTGEKVFLECVQDMDHENMFWYRQDPGLGLRLIYFSYDVKMKEKGDIPEGYSVSREKKERFSLILESASTNQTSMYLCASSLGGRPHNEQFFGPGTRLTVL.

This clonotype was counted many times. The chain links TRBV12-3 or TRBV12-4 to TRBJ2-6; possibly TRBD2 for D (5 bases). The length of the CDR3 is 13 residues. The V end lost 11 bases, the J end lost 2 bases, and 10 bases lay between the germline ends. The CDR3 nucleotides are TGTGCCGGAGGTATGGCTGGGGCCAACGTCCTGACTTTC. Translating gives CAGGMAGANVLTF.

The sample holds many counts of this clonotype. The rearrangement joins TRBV28 to TRBJ2-7, with TRBD2 as a possible D gene (6 bases). This CDR3 has 12 amino acids. Germline loops: CDR1 MDHEN, CDR2 SYDVKM. V lost 2 bases and J 9 bases, leaving 11 bases between the germline ends. In nucleotides, the CDR3 is TGTGCCAGCAGTTTAACACACGGGGGGCAGTACTTC. Translation: CASSLTHGGQYF.

V and J are TRBV5-1 and TRBJ1-1, with D possibly being TRBD1 (5 bases). The germline V gene has CDR1 SGHRS and CDR2 YFSETQ. V was shortened by 0 bases and J by 11 bases, with 14 bases between the two germline ends. The CDR3 contains 13 residues. The CDR3 loop reads CASSLGQRGEAFF. In DNA, the CDR3 is TGCGCCAGCAGCTTGGGGCAAAGGGGCGAGGCTTTCTTT. The variable domain in full, completed from reference TRBV5-1 and TRBJ1-1, reads KAGVTQTPRYLIKTRGQQVTLSCSPISGHRSVSWYQQTPGQGLQFLFEYFSETQRNKGNFPGRFSGRQFSNSRSEMNVSTLELGDSALYLCASSLGQRGEAFFGQGTRLTVV.

This sequence joins TRBV4-2 and TRBJ2-5; TRBD2 is a possible D gene (6 bases). V lost 3 bases and J lost 5, with 13 bases in between. Germline assignment: CDR1 LGHNA and CDR2 YNFKEQ. The CDR3 spans 14 residues. CDR3 DNA: TGTGCCAGCAGCCAGGCCGGGACTGTTGAGACCCAGTACTTC. This translates into CASSQAGTVETQYF.

This chain links TRBV10-3 with TRBJ2-1; the match to TRBD2 covers 11 bases. J was trimmed by 8 bases and V by 10 bases; bases with no gene match: 7. The V gene's germline CDR1 is ENHRY and CDR2 SYGVKD. CDR3 length equals 13 residues. In nucleotides, the CDR3 is TGTGCCACGGGACTAGCGGAGGGGGATGAGCAGTTCTTC. Encoded protein: CATGLAEGDEQFF.

There are many counts of this clonotype. V gene TRBV7-9 combines with J gene TRBJ1-1; D uncertain. CDR3 length: 14 amino acids. V gave up 5 bases and J gave up 3 bases, with 13 bases separating them. Germline CDR1 SEHNR, CDR2 FQNEAQ (reference sequence). The CDR3 DNA is TGTGCCAGCAGCCCACTCGACGGTTACACTGAAGCTTTCTTT. It is translated as CASSPLDGYTEAFF.

As concerns this clonotype: With a far larger clone one base away, a read error is the likely cause. The chain is built from TRBV7-9 and TRBJ1-1; TRBD1 matches at 8 bases. Germline trimming cut 6 bases from V and 4 bases from J; bases unmatched to any gene: 10. Germline-derived CDR1 and CDR2 are SEHNR and FQNEAQ (reference sequence). The CDR3 consists of 15 residues. The CDR3 sequence is CASSSGQGWGTEAFF. The CDR3 nucleotides read TGTGCCAGCAGTTCCGGACAGGGATGGGGCACTGAAGCTTTCTTT.

This clonotype was picked up a small number of times. The chain carries TRBV20-1 and TRBJ2-1; 8 nucleotides agree with TRBD2. With V trimmed by 1 base and J by 9 bases, 14 bases remained unmatched. CDR1 is DFQATT, CDR2 SNEGSKA, per germline (reference sequence). The CDR3 spans 16 residues. The CDR3 DNA is TGCAGTGCTAGAGGTGTAATGGCGGGGGGCCAGGGTGAGCAGTTCTTC. Translated: CSARGVMAGGQGEQFF.

The J gene is TRBJ2-1, the V gene TRBV20-1; 9 positions agree with TRBD2. The CDR3 sequence is 15 residues long. Germline V lookup: CDR1 DFQATT, CDR2 SNEGSKA (reference sequence). V gave up 6 bases and J gave up 10 bases; unmatched junction bases: 16. The CDR3, as DNA: TGCAGTGCCCAAAAGGGGACTAGCCTCCAAAGCGAGCAGTTCTTC. Translated: CSAQKGTSLQSEQFF.

This clonotype showed up just a few times. The CDR3 nucleotides are TGTGCCATCAGTGAGACAGGGGTCGGCACTGAAGCTTTCTTT. This codes for CAISETGVGTEAFF. The chain employs TRBV10-3 and TRBJ1-1; 7 bases line up with TRBD1. This CDR3 is built from 14 residues. Germline V lookup: CDR1 ENHRY, CDR2 SYGVKD. V gave up 2 bases and J gave up 4 bases; unmatched junction bases: 4.

The rearrangement uses TRBV5-1 and TRBJ2-7; unclear D gene. Germline V gives CDR1 SGHRS, CDR2 YFSETQ. Trimming pared 1 base from V and 1 base from J, leaving 12 bases between. The CDR3 has 15 residues. CDR3 in amino acids: CASSLPTEGSYEQYV. As DNA, the CDR3 is TGCGCCAGCAGCTTGCCGACTGAAGGATCCTACGAGCAGTACGTC.

This clonotype was seen a handful of times. V is TRBV20-1 and J is TRBJ1-1; tentative D call: TRBD1 (6 bases). Germline CDR1 is DFQATT and CDR2 is SNEGSKA (reference sequence). CDR3 size: 15 residues. Between the trimmed V and J ends, which lost 5 bases and 0 bases, there was a span of 16 bases. The CDR3 loop is CSAPLEGGLNTEAFF. The CDR3 DNA sequence: TGCAGTGCTCCATTAGAGGGGGGGCTGAACACTGAAGCTTTCTTT.

The chain uses TRBV4-1 and TRBJ2-1; 11 nucleotides match TRBD2. With 3 bases clipped from V and 0 bases from J, the junction kept 7 bases outside the gene matches. Germline values: CDR1 MGHRA, CDR2 YSYEKL. The CDR3 loop spans 18 amino acids. The CDR3 loop reads CASSHFLAGGGSYNEQFF. The CDR3 DNA reads TGCGCCAGCAGCCATTTCCTAGCGGGAGGAGGCTCCTACAATGAGCAGTTCTTC.